This T cell receptor (beta chain) stems from a study of T-cell reconstitution after alpha-beta-depleted transplantation in children. Points on this clonotype: A much larger clone lies a single base off, so this may be a read error.

The CDR3 has 17 residues. The germline gives CDR1 DFQATT, CDR2 SNEGSKA (reference sequence). As it was prepared, the TCRbeta library received unique molecular identifiers. TCRdb reprocessed the PCR reads via MiXCR and lists one record per CDR3 protein. The sample yields about 240,000 distinct CDR3 sequences, 12% seen once. The sample was PBMCs from the stem cell graft donor, taken from the stem cell graft. The receptor was derived from a human donor who donated a stem cell graft to a child with acute lymphoblastic leukemia. The V and J genes are TRBV20-1 and TRBJ2-7, with 9 nucleotides matching TRBD2. The CDR3 sequence is CCASLIKPGLAAYEQYF. CDR3 nucleotides: TGCTGTGCTAGTCTTATTAAACCGGGACTAGCTGCCTACGAGCAGTACTTC.